The next 2 T cell receptor beta chains were all read from a single sample in a study of shared clonotypes between healthy human individuals. Using immunoSEQ multiplex PCR, the repertoire was profiled, and TCRdb retains in-frame clones only, with some absent. The sample shows about 1.9 million clones, around 95% of them seen only once. CD45RO-negative, CCR7-selected cells formed the naive CD8 fraction, which excluded terminally differentiated effector memory CD45RA+ cells. Source material: naive CD8+ T cells from PBMCs. Receptors were obtained from a man aged 18 to 30 in good health. Some clones in this sample may be carry-over from other donors' samples.

The chain recombines TRBV30 with TRBJ1-2; TRBD1 matches 7 bases. This CDR3 is 15 amino acids long. CDR1 GTSNPN and CDR2 SVGIG come from the germline V gene (reference sequence). Unmatched junction bases numbered 7, after V lost 3 bases and J lost 0 bases. The CDR3, as DNA: TGTGCCTGGAGCCGGGGACAGCTAGCTAACTATGGCTACACCTTC. It specifies CAWSRGQLANYGYTF.

The chain joins TRBV29-1 to TRBJ2-2; D may be TRBD1 (6 bases). CDR1 and CDR2 from the germline V gene are SQVTM and ANQGSEA. Between the trimmed V and J ends, which lost 5 bases and 6 bases, there was a span of 19 bases. This CDR3 has 15 amino acids. CDR3 sequence: CSVPTGPISSGELFF. For the CDR3, the DNA is TGCAGCGTTCCTACAGGGCCAATCTCGTCCGGGGAGCTGTTTTTT.